What follows are 23 T cell receptor beta chains derived from one specimen sequenced in a study of response to subunit inactivated influenza vaccine. TCRdb reprocessed the RT-PCR reads via MiXCR and lists one record per CDR3 protein. This sample has under 850,000 distinct CDR3 sequences; about 18% occur once, and the top ten carry 9.5% to 13%. Sequenced material: PBMCs from blood, taken 4 to 6 days after vaccination. Every receptor here comes from a man aged 50-59 years who received an inactivated influenza vaccine.

The V and J genes are TRBV29-1 and TRBJ2-3; 7 nucleotides match TRBD1. With V trimmed by 0 bases and J by 2 bases, 11 bases remained unmatched. Germline assignment: CDR1 SQVTM and CDR2 ANQGSEA. There are 17 residues in the CDR3. CDR3 DNA sequence: TGCAGCGTTGAAGACGGCACCGGGACAGACTTCACAGATACGCAGTATTTT. Amino acid sequence: CSVEDGTGTDFTDTQYF.

The chain has TRBV7-2 and TRBJ2-1; weak D call: TRBD1 (5 bases). Deletions cut 3 bases from V and 7 bases from J, with 10 bases between. The germline V gene encodes CDR1 SGHTA and CDR2 FQGNSA. CDR3 length: 13 residues. The CDR3 bases are TGTGCCAGCAGCTTGGTGAACAGGAATGAGCAGTTCTTC. Translating it yields CASSLVNRNEQFF.

This chain links TRBV20-1 with TRBJ2-1, with TRBD2 matching 11 bases. The CDR3 extends over 15 amino acids. From germline, CDR1 is DFQATT and CDR2 SNEGSKA (reference sequence). V lost 5 bases to trimming and J lost 5 bases; unmatched junction nucleotides: 8. Here the CDR3 reads CSAPPGLAGDNEQFF. The CDR3 DNA sequence: TGCAGTGCTCCCCCCGGACTAGCGGGCGACAATGAGCAGTTCTTC.

The J gene is TRBJ1-2, the V gene TRBV7-2; D gene unclear. Deletions cut 1 base from V and 3 bases from J, with 9 bases between. Looked up from germline, CDR1 is SGHTA and CDR2 is FQGNSA. The CDR3 length is 14 residues. Here the CDR3 reads CASSLVKGDYGYTF. Here the CDR3 DNA reads TGTGCCAGCAGCTTAGTAAAGGGTGACTATGGCTACACCTTC.

The genes are TRBV12-3 or TRBV12-4 and TRBJ2-3; 7 bases fit TRBD1. V shed 6 bases and J 5 bases; nucleotides not matched to a gene: 17. The CDR3 is 17 residues long. CDR3 sequence: CASSRRHLLGGIDTQYF. The CDR3 DNA reads TGTGCCAGCAGCCGCCGACACCTCTTAGGGGGCATAGATACGCAGTATTTT.

This chain connects TRBV12-3 or TRBV12-4 to TRBJ2-7; D remains unclear. The CDR3 runs 13 residues. V lost 7 bases and J lost 3, with 13 bases in between. CDR3 region: CASTNLGFYEQYF. The DNA for the CDR3 is TGTGCCAGCACTAACCTGGGGTTCTACGAGCAGTACTTC.

The sample holds many counts of this clonotype. V gene TRBV11-2 combines with J gene TRBJ2-7, with 12 bases aligning to TRBD2. The CDR3 contains 15 residues. CDR1 is SGHAT, CDR2 FQNNGV, per germline. After removal of 0 bases from V and 6 bases from J, the junction contained 3 bases not matched to a gene. This CDR3 reads CASSLDRLAGAEQYF. CDR3 coding DNA: TGTGCCAGCAGCTTAGATAGACTAGCGGGGGCCGAGCAGTACTTC. Together with reference TRBV11-2 and TRBJ2-7, the CDR3 gives the full variable domain: EAGVAQSPRYKIIEKRQSVAFWCNPISGHATLYWYQQILGQGPKLLIQFQNNGVVDDSQLPKDRFSAERLKGVDSTLKIQPAKLEDSAVYLCASSLDRLAGAEQYFGPGTRLTVT.

V usage is TRBV5-1 and J usage is TRBJ2-7; the match to TRBD2 covers 9 bases. Germline loops: CDR1 SGHRS, CDR2 YFSETQ. J lost 3 bases, V lost 3 bases, and 7 bases had no gene match. CDR3 size: 15 residues. CDR3 residues: CASSSAGGGVYEQYF. The CDR3 DNA reads as TGCGCCAGCAGCTCCGCGGGGGGGGGCGTCTACGAGCAGTACTTC.

This rearrangement joins TRBV9 to TRBJ1-2; D ambiguous. Per germline, CDR1 SGDLS and CDR2 YYNGEE. The germline V and J ends were trimmed by 4 bases and 8 bases, with 12 bases remaining between them. The CDR3 has 12 amino acids. CDR3 sequence (DNA): TGTGCCAGCAGCCCGCGTTTGGGGGGCTACACCTTC. Translating gives CASSPRLGGYTF.

In this sample, this clonotype turned up many times. The chain links TRBV12-3 or TRBV12-4 to TRBJ2-2; D is possibly TRBD2 (6 bases). The CDR3 is 17 amino acids. V was shortened by 5 bases and J by 0 bases, with 16 bases between the two germline ends. Here the CDR3 DNA reads TGTGCCAGCAGTAACGACCGGGGGTCAGCGAACACCGGGGAGCTGTTTTTT. Its protein is CASSNDRGSANTGELFF.

The chain uses TRBV24-1 and TRBJ2-5; 9 nucleotides align to TRBD1. V trimming: 4 bases; J trimming: 4 bases; junction bases outside the gene matches: 9. Germline V lookup: CDR1 KGHDR, CDR2 SFDVKD. This CDR3 region has 16 residues. The CDR3 spells CATSETGTGPAETQYF. The CDR3 coding sequence is TGTGCCACCAGTGAAACCGGGACAGGGCCGGCAGAGACCCAGTACTTC.

The sample holds many counts of this clonotype. The CDR3 bases are TGTGCCAGCAGAACGAGTAGACTAGCGGGAGAAGTCAATGAGCAGTTCTTC. It encodes CASRTSRLAGEVNEQFF. The rearrangement uses TRBV6-2 or TRBV6-3 and TRBJ2-1, with 12 nucleotides matching TRBD2. The junction had 12 bases not matched to a gene; V was cut back by 6 bases and J by 6 bases. CDR1 and CDR2 from the germline V gene are MNHEY and SVGEGT. This CDR3 comprises 17 residues.

This clonotype turned up a few times. The chain has TRBV20-1 and TRBJ2-5; maybe TRBD2 (7 bases). The CDR3 sequence is 15 residues long. The germline V gene encodes CDR1 DFQATT and CDR2 SNEGSKA (reference sequence). The V and J ends lost 1 base and 4 bases respectively, with 16 bases between them. CDR3 nucleotides: TGCAGTGCTAGAGGGGGGGCGGCTAGCGGAGAGACCCAGTACTTC. Protein product: CSARGGAASGETQYF.

This clonotype was seen only a few times. The chain couples TRBV15 to TRBJ2-3; 10 positions agree with TRBD1. The CDR3 is 16 residues long. J gave up 3 bases and V 5 bases, and 8 bases lay outside the gene matches. Germline V gene sequence: CDR1 LNHNV, CDR2 YYDKDF (reference sequence). The CDR3 here is CATSGTGELATDTQYF. The CDR3 coding sequence is TGTGCCACCAGCGGGACAGGGGAATTAGCGACAGATACGCAGTATTTT.

This chain connects TRBV7-9 to TRBJ2-5, with 8 bases identical to TRBD1. The CDR3 length is 15 residues. J was trimmed by 1 base and V by 4 bases; bases with no gene match: 5. Germline loops: CDR1 SEHNR, CDR2 FQNEAQ (reference sequence). The CDR3 loop reads CASSSGQDFQETQYF. The CDR3 DNA reads as TGTGCCAGCAGCTCGGGACAGGACTTCCAAGAGACCCAGTACTTC.

The chain employs TRBV5-1 and TRBJ1-1; no clear D gene. Trimming removed 0 bases from V and 3 bases from J, with 12 bases in between. The CDR3 spans 15 residues. The germline V gene has CDR1 SGHRS and CDR2 YFSETQ. The CDR3: CASSLGAVMDTEAFF. The CDR3 nucleotides are TGCGCCAGCAGCTTGGGGGCAGTAATGGACACTGAAGCTTTCTTT.

The chain uses TRBV7-9 and TRBJ2-5; no clear D gene. The ends were cut back, 1 base at V and 4 bases at J, with 13 bases in the middle. Germline V lookup: CDR1 SEHNR, CDR2 FQNEAQ (reference sequence). The CDR3 length is 15 residues. The CDR3 reads CASSLVGQLGETQYF. CDR3 coding DNA: TGTGCCAGCAGCTTAGTAGGCCAGTTGGGAGAGACCCAGTACTTC.

The gene calls are TRBV20-1 and TRBJ2-7; D remains ambiguous. The CDR3 length is 12 residues. Trimming pared 3 bases from V and 2 bases from J, leaving 8 bases between. Germline V gene lookup returns CDR1 DFQATT and CDR2 SNEGSKA (reference sequence). This CDR3 is CSASWSAYEQYF. CDR3 in DNA: TGCAGTGCTAGTTGGTCTGCCTACGAGCAGTACTTC.

This clonotype was recorded at least ten times. The chain carries TRBV4-3 and TRBJ2-3; D gene ambiguous. Germline V lookup: CDR1 LGHNA, CDR2 YSLEER. The CDR3 sequence is 15 residues long. V lost 1 base to trimming and J lost 3 bases, with 11 bases between them. The CDR3 protein is CASSQVPGSTDTQYF. The CDR3 bases are TGCGCCAGCAGCCAAGTCCCCGGATCTACAGATACGCAGTATTTT.

The chain is built from TRBV5-1 and TRBJ2-7; D perhaps matches TRBD1 (6 bases). The CDR3 spans 14 residues. Germline V gene lookup returns CDR1 SGHRS and CDR2 YFSETQ. Trimming left V 0 bases short and J 6 bases short, with 13 bases between. The CDR3 region has the DNA TGCGCCAGCAGCTTGGCGGCAGGGGTAAGCGAGCAGTACTTC. Translation: CASSLAAGVSEQYF.

The rearrangement uses TRBV19 and TRBJ2-7; 9 bases agree with TRBD1. The ends lost 7 bases at V and 2 bases at J; junction bases unmatched: 9. The CDR3 has 15 residues. Germline V gives CDR1 LNHDA, CDR2 SQIVND (reference sequence). The CDR3 protein is CASTPGTGPTYEQYF. CDR3 in DNA: TGTGCCAGTACCCCAGGGACAGGGCCCACCTACGAGCAGTACTTC.

The sample holds a few counts of this clonotype. This sequence joins TRBV4-2 and TRBJ2-3; 8 nucleotides match TRBD2. The CDR3 has 16 amino acids. V dropped 1 base and J dropped 2; count of bases not matched to a gene: 5. Germline V gene sequence: CDR1 LGHNA, CDR2 YNFKEQ. CDR3 in DNA: TGTGCCAGCAGCCAAGCGGGGGGGCGCGACACAGATACGCAGTATTTT. This sequence encodes CASSQAGGRDTDTQYF.

This clonotype appeared a few times. The rearrangement joins TRBV6-2 or TRBV6-3 to TRBJ2-2; TRBD1 agrees at 8 bases. Germline CDR1 is MNHEY and CDR2 is SVGEGT. J was trimmed by 1 base and V by 6 bases; bases with no gene match: 13. The CDR3 extends over 18 amino acids. CDR3 sequence: CASRPPPPDRENTGELFF. The CDR3, as DNA: TGTGCCAGCAGACCACCACCCCCGGACAGGGAGAACACCGGGGAGCTGTTTTTT.